Listed below are T cell receptor beta chains from one sample, sequenced in a study of shared clonotypes between healthy human individuals. Assay used: immunoSEQ multiplex PCR; TCRdb lists only in-frame clones, some missing. The table records around 650,000 clones, roughly 96% of them present only once. The sequencing input was naive CD8+ T cells sorted from blood. Source of these receptors: a woman in her twenties or thirties in good health. CDR3s include the opening cysteine and the closing phenylalanine or tryptophan. Fields, in order: V gene, clone size, J gene, D gene, CDR3 DNA, CDR3 protein. A D gene is named only where the DNA matches it firmly. Clone size is shown for a subset of rows, as once, few, many or a class of expanded clone.

>TRBV2|NA|TRBJ2-7|NA
TGTGCCAGCGGACATTCTTCCTACGAGCAGTACTTC
CASGHSSYEQYF
>TRBV7-8|NA|TRBJ2-2|TRBD1
TGTGCCAGCACCGAACCCCGGGACAGGATATTTACGGAGCTGTTTTTT
CASTEPRDRIFTELFF
>TRBV10-1|NA|TRBJ2-7|NA
TGCGCCAGCAGCCAGACACAAACCCCCTACGAGCAGTACTTC
CASSQTQTPYEQYF
>TRBV5-6|NA|TRBJ2-7|TRBD2
TGTGCCAGCAGCCGCGGGCTAGCGGAACCGGAGCAGTACTTC
CASSRGLAEPEQYF
>TRBV7-9|NA|TRBJ2-7|NA
TGTGCCAGCAGCTTAGAGAACGACGAGCAGTACTTC
CASSLENDEQYF
>TRBV27|NA|TRBJ2-7|TRBD1
TGTGCCAGCAGGCTACAGGGGCGACTTACCTACGAGCAGTACTTC
CASRLQGRLTYEQYF
>TRBV2|few|TRBJ1-1|NA
TGTGCCAGCAGTAATAGCGCTGAAGCTTTCTTT
CASSNSAEAFF
>TRBV11-3|NA|TRBJ1-5|TRBD1
TGTGCCAGCAGCTTCAACAGGGGTAATCAGCCCCAGCATTTT
CASSFNRGNQPQHF
>TRBV6-1|NA|TRBJ1-1|NA
TGTGCCAGCAGTCCATCACAGAACACTGAAGCTTTCTTT
CASSPSQNTEAFF
>TRBV27|NA|TRBJ2-3|TRBD2
TGTGCCAGCAGTCCCTCAGCGGGAGAAAGGACAGATACGCAGTATTTT
CASSPSAGERTDTQYF
>TRBV28|NA|TRBJ2-1|NA
TGTGCCAGCAGTGCGGGTCGAACCTACAATGAGCAGTTCTTC
CASSAGRTYNEQFF
>TRBV9|NA|TRBJ2-3|TRBD1
TGTGCCAGCAGCCCCGGGACAGGGGGACCCACAGATACGCAGTATTTT
CASSPGTGGPTDTQYF
>TRBV28|NA|TRBJ1-2|NA
TGTGCCAGCAGGGACCCGGGACACTGGGGCTACACCTTC
CASRDPGHWGYTF
>TRBV6-5|NA|TRBJ1-4|TRBD1
TGTGCCAGCAGGACCGGGACAGGGGGCGAAAAACTGTTTTTT
CASRTGTGGEKLFF
>TRBV18|NA|TRBJ2-7|TRBD2
TGTGCCAGCTCACGATATAGGTCTAGCGGACCCTCCTACGAGCAGTACTTC
CASSRYRSSGPSYEQYF
>TRBV7-9|NA|TRBJ2-1|NA
TGTGCCAGCAGCTTTTTGGCGGGTTCCTCCTACAATGAGCAGTTCTTC
CASSFLAGSSYNEQFF
>TRBV28|NA|TRBJ2-1|NA
TGTGCCAGCAGTCCTTCGTTTCGCGAGCAGTTCTTC
CASSPSFREQFF
>TRBV4-1|NA|TRBJ1-2|NA
TGCGCCAGCAGAGGGGGGAACTATGGCTACACCTTC
CASRGGNYGYTF
>TRBV2|NA|TRBJ2-3|TRBD2
TGTGCCAGCAGTGACGGTAGCGGGGTCACAGATACGCAGTATTTT
CASSDGSGVTDTQYF
>TRBV4-2|NA|TRBJ2-1|TRBD2
TGTGCCAGCAGCCAAGATAAAAGCGGGAGGGCCGGGTCTGAGTTCTTC
CASSQDKSGRAGSEFF
>TRBV27|NA|TRBJ2-2|TRBD2
TGTGCCAGCAGTTTAGCGGGAGGTGACACCGGGGAGCTGTTTTTT
CASSLAGGDTGELFF
>TRBV7-8|NA|TRBJ2-7|TRBD1
TGTGCCAGCAGCTTAAGCTTCGGGACAGGGGGTATCTACGAGCAGTACTTC
CASSLSFGTGGIYEQYF
>TRBV19|NA|TRBJ2-7|TRBD1
TGTGCCAGTAGTATGGGACAGGGGAACTACGAGCAGTACTTC
CASSMGQGNYEQYF
>TRBV4-1|NA|TRBJ2-2|TRBD2
TGCGCCAGCAGCCAAGCTTTTGCGGGAGGAGACACCGGGGAGCTGTTTTTT
CASSQAFAGGDTGELFF
>TRBV15|NA|TRBJ1-1|NA
TGTGCCACCAGCAGAGCTCGGGGACGGAACACTGAAGCTTTCTTT
CATSRARGRNTEAFF
>TRBV6-1|NA|TRBJ2-7|TRBD1
TGTGCCAGCAGCTTGGGGGGACAGGGAAAGCGGGAGCAGTACTTC
CASSLGGQGKREQYF
>TRBV7-8|NA|TRBJ2-1|NA
TGTGCCAGCAGCCTAAGTGGGTATGAGCAGTTCTTC
CASSLSGYEQFF
>TRBV18|NA|TRBJ1-2|NA
TGTGCCAGCTCACCGGACGTACGCTCTGGCTACACCTTC
CASSPDVRSGYTF
>TRBV9|few|TRBJ1-2|NA
TGTGCCAGCAGCGTAGGTGGAGTATACGGCTACACCTTC
CASSVGGVYGYTF
>TRBV13|NA|TRBJ2-3|NA
TGTGCCAGCAGCCCCCTGGATGGCACAGATACGCAGTATTTT
CASSPLDGTDTQYF
>TRBV27|NA|TRBJ1-5|NA
TGTGCCAGCAGTTTCACAGGGTCACGGAATCAGCCCCAGCATTTT
CASSFTGSRNQPQHF
>TRBV6-5|NA|TRBJ2-1|NA
TGTGCCAGCAGACTACAGGGTACCTACAATGAGCAGTTCTTC
CASRLQGTYNEQFF
>TRBV28|once|TRBJ2-2|NA
TGTGCCAGCAGTTTAATCGGGGGAGGCACCGGGGAGCTGTTTTTT
CASSLIGGGTGELFF
>TRBV7-9|NA|TRBJ2-5|TRBD2
TGTGCCAGCAGCCCCTGGACTAGCGGAGAGAACCAAGAGACCCAGTACTTC
CASSPWTSGENQETQYF
>TRBV5-8|once|TRBJ2-7|TRBD2
TGTGCCAGCAGCTTGCCTAGCGGCTACGAGCAGTACTTC
CASSLPSGYEQYF
>TRBV28|NA|TRBJ1-5|NA
TGTGCCAGCAGACGGACGATAGGGACTTGGCAGCCCCAGCATTTT
CASRRTIGTWQPQHF
>TRBV11-1|NA|TRBJ2-1|TRBD2
TGTGCCACCAGGTTAGCGGGAAGCCACAATGAGCAGTTCTTC
CATRLAGSHNEQFF
>TRBV2|NA|TRBJ2-1|TRBD1
TGTGCCAGCACTGAGACCCTGACAGGGGTAACCTACAATGAGCAGTTCTTC
CASTETLTGVTYNEQFF
>TRBV11-2|NA|TRBJ1-1|NA
TGTGCCAGCAGCTTAGCATTTGAAGCTTTCTTT
CASSLAFEAFF
>TRBV10-3|NA|TRBJ2-3|NA
TGTGCCATCAGTGAGTCTGGGGATACGCAGTATTTT
CAISESGDTQYF
>TRBV7-6|NA|TRBJ2-1|NA
TGTGCCAGCAGCTTTCCCGCGGGGACTCACTACAATGAGCAGTTCTTC
CASSFPAGTHYNEQFF
>TRBV5-4|NA|TRBJ2-2|TRBD2
TGTGCCAGCAGTTTCGGGGGGGCCGGGGAGCTGTTTTTT
CASSFGGAGELFF
>TRBV29-1|NA|TRBJ2-1|TRBD2
TGCAGCGTTGAACCGCGACTAGCGGGAGGTTATGATGAGCAGTTCTTC
CSVEPRLAGGYDEQFF
>TRBV11-2|many|TRBJ1-2|NA
TGTGCCAGCAGCCCCGTGGTTACAGGGAACTATGGCTACACCTTC
CASSPVVTGNYGYTF
>TRBV28|NA|TRBJ1-5|NA
TGTGCCAGCAGTTTGGCAGTCAATCAGCCCCAGCATTTT
CASSLAVNQPQHF
>TRBV5-6|once|TRBJ2-7|TRBD2
TGTGCCAGCAGCTTTCGAGCGGGAGGATACTACGAGCAGTACTTC
CASSFRAGGYYEQYF
>TRBV28|once|TRBJ1-2|TRBD1
TGTGCCAGCAGTGGGGACAGGTACGGCTACACCTTC
CASSGDRYGYTF
>TRBV27|NA|TRBJ2-2|NA
TGTGCCAGCAGTTTAGGGCACGGGGAGCTGTTTTTT
CASSLGHGELFF
>TRBV28|NA|TRBJ2-7|TRBD1
TGTGCCAGCAGCGATGGACAGGACTACGAGCAGTACTTC
CASSDGQDYEQYF
>TRBV28|NA|TRBJ1-1|NA
TGTGCCAGCAGTTTATCCCTTCTCATGAACACTGAAGCTTTCTTT
CASSLSLLMNTEAFF